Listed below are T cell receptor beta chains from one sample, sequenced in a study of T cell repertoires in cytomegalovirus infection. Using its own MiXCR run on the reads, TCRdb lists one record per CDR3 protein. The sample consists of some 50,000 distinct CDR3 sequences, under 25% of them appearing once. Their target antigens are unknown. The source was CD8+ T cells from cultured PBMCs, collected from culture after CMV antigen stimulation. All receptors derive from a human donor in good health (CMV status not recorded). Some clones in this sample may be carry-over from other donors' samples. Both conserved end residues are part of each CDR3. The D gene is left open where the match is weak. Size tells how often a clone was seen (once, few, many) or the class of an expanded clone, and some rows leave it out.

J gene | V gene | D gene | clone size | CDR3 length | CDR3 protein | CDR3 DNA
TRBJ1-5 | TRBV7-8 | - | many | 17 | CASSPGNLDDSNQPQHF | TGTGCCAGCAGCCCAGGCAACCTCGACGATAGCAATCAGCCCCAGCATTTT
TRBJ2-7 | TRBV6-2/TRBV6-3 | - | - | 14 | CAGAGRHRSYEQYF | TGTGCCGGGGCGGGGAGACACCGGTCCTACGAGCAGTACTTC
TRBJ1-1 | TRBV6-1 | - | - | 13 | CASSRVGNTEAFF | TGTGCCAGCAGCAGGGTCGGGAACACTGAAGCTTTCTTT
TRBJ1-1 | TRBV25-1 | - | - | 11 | CASRDFAEAFF | TGTGCCAGTCGGGATTTCGCTGAAGCTTTCTTT
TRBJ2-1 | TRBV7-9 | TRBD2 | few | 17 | CASSLSGLAGGRNEQFF | TGTGCCAGCAGCTTATCGGGCCTAGCGGGGGGGCGTAATGAGCAGTTCTTC
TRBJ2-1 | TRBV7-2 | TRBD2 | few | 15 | CASSLQWGGSNEQFF | TGTGCCAGCAGCTTACAGTGGGGGGGGTCCAATGAGCAGTTCTTC
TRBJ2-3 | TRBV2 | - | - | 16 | CASSEMVEISTDTQYF | TGTGCCAGCAGTGAAATGGTGGAAATTAGCACAGATACGCAGTATTTT
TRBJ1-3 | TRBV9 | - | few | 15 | CASSVDSTLGNTIYF | TGTGCCAGCAGCGTGGACAGCACACTTGGAAACACCATATATTTT
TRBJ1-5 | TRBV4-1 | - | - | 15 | CASSQVLGGGQPQHF | TGCGCCAGCAGCCAAGTTTTAGGGGGTGGTCAGCCCCAGCATTTT
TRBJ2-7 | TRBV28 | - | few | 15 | CASSESRLLNYEQYF | TGTGCCAGCAGTGAATCGCGACTACTAAACTACGAGCAGTACTTC
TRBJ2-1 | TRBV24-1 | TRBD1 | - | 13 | CATSDLDRDEQFF | TGTGCCACCAGTGATTTGGACAGGGATGAGCAGTTCTTC
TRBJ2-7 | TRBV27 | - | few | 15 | CASSPAWGQNYEQYF | TGTGCCAGCAGTCCCGCCTGGGGGCAGAACTACGAGCAGTACTTC
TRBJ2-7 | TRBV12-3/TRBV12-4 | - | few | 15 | CASRTSSSTSYEQYF | TGTGCCAGCAGAACAAGTTCGTCCACCTCCTACGAGCAGTACTTC
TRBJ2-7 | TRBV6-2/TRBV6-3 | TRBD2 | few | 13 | CASRYITGGEQYF | TGTGCCAGCAGATACATCACGGGAGGCGAGCAGTACTTC
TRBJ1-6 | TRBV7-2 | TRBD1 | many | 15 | CASSPSGQGNSPLHF | TGTGCCAGCAGCCCTAGTGGACAGGGAAACTCACCCCTCCACTTT
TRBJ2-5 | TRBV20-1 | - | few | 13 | CSGGSLYQETQYF | TGCAGTGGGGGAAGTTTGTACCAAGAGACCCAGTACTTC
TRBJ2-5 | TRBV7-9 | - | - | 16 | CASSLTRDPEGETQYF | TGTGCCAGCAGCTTGACCCGGGACCCGGAGGGAGAGACCCAGTACTTC
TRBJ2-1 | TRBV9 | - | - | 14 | CASSVEAGIDEQFF | TGTGCCAGCAGCGTAGAGGCGGGGATTGACGAGCAGTTCTTC
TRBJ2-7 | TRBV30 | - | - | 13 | CAWSVANSYEQYF | TGTGCCTGGAGTGTAGCCAACTCCTACGAGCAGTACTTC
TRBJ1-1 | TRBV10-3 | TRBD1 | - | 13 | CATWGTGNTEAFF | TGTGCCACCTGGGGGACAGGGAACACTGAAGCTTTCTTT
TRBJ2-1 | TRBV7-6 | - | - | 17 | CASSLRLPGTADDEQFF | TGTGCCAGCAGCTTACGCCTCCCCGGGACTGCCGACGATGAGCAGTTCTTC
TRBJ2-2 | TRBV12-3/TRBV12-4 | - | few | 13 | CASSLGSTGELFF | TGTGCCAGCAGTTTAGGGTCCACCGGGGAGCTGTTTTTT
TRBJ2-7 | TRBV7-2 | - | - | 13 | CASSLNAVYEQYF | TGTGCCAGCAGCTTAAACGCGGTTTACGAGCAGTACTTC
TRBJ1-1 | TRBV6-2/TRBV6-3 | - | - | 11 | CASSYPPEAFF | TGTGCCAGCAGTTACCCCCCTGAAGCTTTCTTT
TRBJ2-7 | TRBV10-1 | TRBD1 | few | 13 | CASSPYRGNEQYF | TGCGCCAGCAGTCCTTACAGGGGTAACGAGCAGTACTTC
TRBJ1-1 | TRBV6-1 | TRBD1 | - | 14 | CASSDRGYITEAFF | TGTGCCAGCAGCGACAGGGGGTATATCACTGAAGCTTTCTTT
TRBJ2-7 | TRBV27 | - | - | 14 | CASSFQATPGEQYF | TGTGCCAGCAGTTTCCAGGCCACCCCGGGGGAGCAGTACTTC
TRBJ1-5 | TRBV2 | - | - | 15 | CASSLSETDNQPQHF | TGTGCCAGCAGCCTAAGCGAGACGGATAATCAGCCCCAGCATTTT
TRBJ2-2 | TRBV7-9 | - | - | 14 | CASRRTANTGELFF | TGTGCCAGCAGAAGGACGGCGAACACCGGGGAGCTGTTTTTT
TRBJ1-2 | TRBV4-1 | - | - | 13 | CASSQEPVSGYTF | TGTGCCAGCAGCCAAGAGCCCGTCAGCGGCTACACCTTC
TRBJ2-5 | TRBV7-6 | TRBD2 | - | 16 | CASSLAGGTRMETQYF | TGTGCCAGCAGCTTAGCGGGGGGGACTAGGATGGAGACCCAGTACTTC
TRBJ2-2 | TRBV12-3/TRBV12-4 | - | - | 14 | CASRIKGASGELFF | TGTGCCAGCAGGATAAAGGGCGCCTCCGGGGAGCTGTTTTTT
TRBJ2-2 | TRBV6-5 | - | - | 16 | CASSYSIRTNTGELFF | TGTGCCAGCAGTTACTCGATTCGCACGAACACCGGGGAGCTGTTTTTT